This T cell receptor beta chain was captured in a study of PD-1 blockade in classical Hodgkin lymphoma. Study findings and constraints: Relative to healthy donors, newly diagnosed patients reportedly had lower baseline TCR diversity, which was reported as lower still in relapsed/refractory patients. Compared with baseline, CD4+ but not CD8+ TCR diversity had risen significantly by C4D1.

The CDR3 is made up of 11 amino acids. The V gene's germline CDR1 is SGHDT and CDR2 YYEEEE. V was shortened by 4 bases and J by 5 bases, with 6 bases between the two germline ends. Clones were sequenced by immunoSEQ multiplex PCR, and TCRdb holds only the in-frame ones, with some missing. The sample shows 11,000 or so clones, 84% of them seen only once. This clone came up once. Its antigen is still unknown. Every one of the patients relapsed after autologous stem cell transplantation (brentuximab vedotin exposure was variable). CD8+ T cell isolation from thawed PBMCs was performed by magnetic negative selection.

The clonotype comes from a human donor with classical Hodgkin lymphoma. The chain carries TRBV5-6 and TRBJ2-5; D is unresolved. The sample consisted of CD8+ T cells from blood, taken at baseline. Here the CDR3 DNA reads TGTGCCAGCAGCACTGGGGAGACCCAGTACTTC. It is translated as CASSTGETQYF.